This record concerns one T cell receptor (beta chain) sequence. Primers: 60 V beta forward and 13 J beta reverse. TCRdb's table, derived via immunoSEQ multiplex PCR, lists solely in-frame clones and lacks some. The sample has more than 100,000 clones, roughly 80% seen once. Only patients with spare fresh-frozen tumor and over two years of follow-up were included. This entry belongs to a study of glioma-infiltrating T cells after dendritic cell vaccination. The wider study: Samples are from glioblastoma patients in Phase I and II dendritic cell vaccine trials.

The CDR3 has 16 residues. CDR1 SGHRS and CDR2 YFSETQ come from the germline V gene. J gave up 5 bases and V 0 bases, and 10 bases lay outside the gene matches. Sample: blood, taken before dendritic cell vaccination. The chain couples TRBV5-1 to TRBJ2-5, with 7 bases fitting TRBD1. The origin of this receptor is a human donor with glioblastoma. The CDR3 loop is CASSLAQTGRQETQYF. The CDR3 DNA follows: TGCGCCAGCAGCTTGGCCCAGACAGGGAGACAGGAGACCCAGTACTTC.